Below are 6 T cell receptor beta chains sequenced from a single sample in a study of blood T cells in healthy people across ages. A second about 6 to 12 cycle PCR used barcoded and J-beta primers. From the 5' RACE reads, TCRdb called clonotypes with MiXCR, one entry per CDR3 protein. The profile shows roughly 1.4 million distinct CDR3 sequences, 59% of them singletons. The sequenced material came from blood. Receptors were obtained from a man in his late teens or twenties in good health.

V and J are TRBV3-1 and TRBJ2-5; D might be TRBD1 (6 bases). The CDR3 contains 14 residues. The V end lost 3 bases, the J end lost 3 bases, and 11 bases lay between the germline ends. Germline V gene sequence: CDR1 LGHDT, CDR2 YNNKEL (reference sequence). The CDR3 DNA reads as TGTGCCAGCAGCCACGGGGCAGGGGAAGAGACCCAGTACTTC. Its translation is CASSHGAGEETQYF.

The chain has TRBV28 and TRBJ2-5; 9 bases are a match to TRBD1. With 5 bases clipped from V and 2 bases from J, the junction kept 12 bases outside the gene matches. CDR1 and CDR2 from the germline V gene are MDHEN and SYDVKM. This CDR3 is 17 amino acids long. CDR3 nucleotides: TGTGCCAGCAGTGGGCCTGATGGACAGGGGTCTCAAGAGACCCAGTACTTC. Its protein product is CASSGPDGQGSQETQYF. Together with reference TRBV28 and TRBJ2-5, the CDR3 gives the full variable domain: DVKVTQSSRYLVKRTGEKVFLECVQDMDHENMFWYRQDPGLGLRLIYFSYDVKMKEKGDIPEGYSVSREKKERFSLILESASTNQTSMYLCASSGPDGQGSQETQYFGPGTRLLVL.

This clonotype has ten or more counts. This chain joins TRBV3-1 and TRBJ2-3; D unclear. This CDR3 has 14 amino acids. Germline CDR1 is LGHDT and CDR2 is YNNKEL (reference sequence). V dropped 4 bases and J dropped 0 bases, with 8 bases sitting between them. DNA of the CDR3: TGTGCCAGCAGCCCCATGATGAGCACAGATACGCAGTATTTT. Residues: CASSPMMSTDTQYF.

To note about this clonotype: At one end the junction does not follow the germline gene, possibly because of a read error. The gene calls are TRBV4-1 and TRBJ2-3; D unclear. Germline lookup yields CDR1 MGHRA and CDR2 YSYEKL. The length of the CDR3 is 14 residues. The CDR3 sequence: CAISLGPNTDTQYF. The CDR3 DNA sequence: TGCGCCATCAGCCTCGGACCCAACACAGATACGCAGTATTTT.

The gene calls are TRBV7-2 and TRBJ2-5, with 8 bases matching TRBD1. TRBJ2-1 matches the DNA end more closely, so the J call is doubtful. Germline assignment: CDR1 SGHTA and CDR2 FQGNSA. The CDR3 covers 15 residues. Here the CDR3 reads CASSSVETGEETQFF. CDR3 DNA sequence: TGTGCCAGCAGCTCGGTTGAGACAGGGGAAGAGACCCAGTTCTTC.

The chain links TRBV4-3 to TRBJ2-1, with a tentative D call TRBD1 (6 bases). The CDR3 is made up of 18 amino acids. With 0 bases removed from V and 12 bases from J, the gap between germline ends came to 27 bases. CDR1 and CDR2 from the germline V gene are LGHNA and YSLEER. CDR3 residues: CASSQERGVVHSLGGQFF. DNA for the CDR3: TGCGCCAGCAGCCAAGAACGGGGAGTCGTCCATTCTCTAGGGGGGCAGTTCTTC.